The TCR beta chain under discussion was sequenced for a study of graft-versus-host responses after intestinal transplantation. For the study at large: Anti-thymocyte globulin induction was given to all recipients, followed by tacrolimus and steroids for around three years.

The V gene's germline CDR1 is KGHSH and CDR2 LQKENI. The CDR3 covers 15 residues. V dropped 8 bases and J dropped 5; count of bases not matched to a gene: 11. Assay used: immunoSEQ multiplex PCR; TCRdb lists only in-frame clones, some missing. The table includes about 110,000 clones, about 94% detected once. Study results and limitations: Individuals carrying graft-donor T cell macrochimerism showed high graft-versus-host to host-versus-graft clonal ratios in allografts. Detected in recipient marrow were GvH clones, some of which were first observed in ileum or blood.

About this clone itself: Its antigen remains unknown.

The receptor was isolated from a human donor who received an intestinal transplant. The sample in question was unstimulated CD8+ T cells sorted from spleen or lymph node cells, obtained before intestinal transplant. This chain joins TRBV18 and TRBJ1-5; 8 bases match TRBD1. This CDR3 is CASTKGRGRDQPQHF. CDR3 nucleotides: TGTGCCAGCACGAAAGGCAGGGGGCGCGATCAGCCCCAGCATTTT.